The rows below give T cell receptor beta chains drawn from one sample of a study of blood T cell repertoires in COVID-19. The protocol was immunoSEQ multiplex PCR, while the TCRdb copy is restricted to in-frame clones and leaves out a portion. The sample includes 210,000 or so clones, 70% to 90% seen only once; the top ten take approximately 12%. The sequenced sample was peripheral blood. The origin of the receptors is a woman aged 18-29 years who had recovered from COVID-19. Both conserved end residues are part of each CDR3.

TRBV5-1,CASSPDVEVHEQYF
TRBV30,CAWMGTGVNEQFF
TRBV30,CAWSVLRVPEAFF
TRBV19,CASSIAGLGGPQYF
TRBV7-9,CASSLLGGRVQETQYF
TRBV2,CASGGMAPYSNQPQHF
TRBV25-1,CASSEYRVDSPLHF
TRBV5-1,CASSFKSGSTDEQYF
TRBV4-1,CASSQAPLSGGLNNEQFF
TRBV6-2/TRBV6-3,CASSWDSIYGYTF
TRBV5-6,CASRMAGNTEAFF
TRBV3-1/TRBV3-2,CASRNSNEQFF
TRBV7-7,CASSPWRPGTGGTEAFF
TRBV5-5,CASSLYGERQPQHF
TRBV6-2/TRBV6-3,CASSLNRGVTYEQYF
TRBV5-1,CASSLLTNTGELFF
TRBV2,CASRETGLSVYTF
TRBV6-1,CASSDRTDQETQYF
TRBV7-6,CASSLTGGRTEAFF
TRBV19,CATALGGGINEKLFF
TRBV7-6,CASSLVYRTSSVYNEQFF
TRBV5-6,CASGKTGASGANVLTF
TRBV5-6,CASRSTLQGRETQYF
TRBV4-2,CASSQEGSLLYNEQFF